The source of this T cell receptor beta chain is a study of T cell responses to AZD1222 COVID-19 vaccine. General study points: Unmutated regions of variants are reportedly targeted by nearly half of spike-specific TCRs. In all cases, repertoires were sampled only after the peak T cell response. Donors in the cohort were predominantly white British and more often female, and clonal diversity was possibly underestimated.

Method: immunoSEQ multiplex PCR; TCRdb's copy keeps in-frame clones and lacks some. The sample includes more than 80,000 clones, approximately 85% of them seen just once. Comment on this clone: Its target is not known.

Trimming cost V 11 bases and J 1 base, with 14 bases left between them. CDR3 size: 13 residues. Germline V gene sequence: CDR1 MNHEY, CDR2 SVGAGI. The chain is built from TRBV6-5 and TRBJ1-2, with D possibly being TRBD1 (6 bases). The TCR sequence derives from an adult in good health. The sequences come from peripheral blood, collected on day 0 of AZD1222 vaccination. CDR3 in DNA: TGTGCCTCCCGGGGGGGCAGTAACTATGGCTACACCTTC. It encodes CASRGGSNYGYTF.